The next 27 T cell receptor beta chains were all read from a single sample in a study of beta chain features in type 1 diabetes. Study-wide points: Moderate but significant shortening of TCRB CDR3s was recorded in all four CD4+ subsets from Type 1 diabetes patients.

No antigen has been identified for these receptors. Sequencing targeted expressed TCRB transcripts, as all isolated RNA had been reverse transcribed. Profiling relied on immunoSEQ multiplex PCR, and the TCRdb table lists in-frame clones only, not all of them. Of roughly 150,000 clones detected, more than 60% appear once; the ten largest clones hold around 0.096%. The specimen sequenced was naive CD4+ T cells from blood. The receptors shown here come from a young man with type 1 diabetes.

The table lists this clone with a few counts. The genes are TRBV29-1 and TRBJ2-2, with TRBD1 matching 8 bases. Germline loops: CDR1 SQVTM, CDR2 ANQGSEA. The V segment lost 7 bases and the J segment 4 bases; nucleotides outside the gene matches: 8. The CDR3 is 14 residues long. CDR3 sequence reads: CSDPAGGVTGELFF. The DNA of the CDR3 is TGCAGCGATCCGGCAGGGGGCGTCACCGGGGAGCTGTTTTTT.

The chain recombines TRBV7-2 with TRBJ2-1; 8 bases map to TRBD2. CDR1 SGHTA and CDR2 FQGNSA come from the germline V gene. There are 15 residues in the CDR3. The junction had 5 bases not matched to a gene; V was cut back by 3 bases and J by 4 bases. CDR3 bases: TGTGCCAGCAGCTTCAGCGGGGGCGCGTACAATGAGCAGTTCTTC. This encodes CASSFSGGAYNEQFF.

CDR3 region: CASSDPGMVNEQFF. As DNA, the CDR3 is TGTGCCAGCAGCGACCCAGGGATGGTCAATGAGCAGTTCTTC. The chain is built from TRBV7-9 and TRBJ2-1; TRBD1 might be the D (5 bases). Per the germline V gene, CDR1 is SEHNR and CDR2 is FQNEAQ (reference sequence). V gave up 5 bases and J gave up 6 bases, with 14 bases separating them. The length of the CDR3 is 14 residues.

This chain uses TRBV7-2 with TRBJ1-1, with D hard to call. Per germline, CDR1 SGHTA and CDR2 FQGNSA. CDR3 length: 13 amino acids. V was clipped by 4 bases and J by 1 base, with 7 bases between them. CDR3 in amino acids: CASSSWRNTEAFF. In DNA, the CDR3 is TGTGCCAGCAGCTCGTGGAGGAACACTGAAGCTTTCTTT.

The chain carries TRBV6-5 and TRBJ2-1; 10 positions match TRBD1. V shed 5 bases, J shed 7 bases, and the junction held 8 bases outside the gene matches. Per germline, CDR1 MNHEY and CDR2 SVGAGI. There are 15 residues in the CDR3. The CDR3 DNA reads as TGTGCCAGCAGTCGATCTCCGGGACAGGGGAATGAGCAGTTCTTC. This codes for CASSRSPGQGNEQFF.

The CDR3 region is CASSLKVWGLSTEAFF. The CDR3 DNA is TGTGCCAGCAGCTTAAAGGTCTGGGGACTAAGCACTGAAGCTTTCTTT. The chain carries TRBV11-3 and TRBJ1-1, with a weak D call TRBD1 (5 bases). The CDR3 is made up of 16 amino acids. The V and J ends lost 2 bases and 4 bases respectively, with 17 bases between them. CDR1 is SGHNT and CDR2 is YENEEA in the germline V gene.

V usage is TRBV7-2 and J usage is TRBJ2-3; D gene ambiguous. In germline, CDR1 is SGHTA, CDR2 FQGNSA. The CDR3 is 14 amino acids. Trimming pared 6 bases from V and 0 bases from J, leaving 10 bases between. The DNA of the CDR3 is TGTGCCAGCAGTCCACTTCCAAGCACAGATACGCAGTATTTT. It codes for CASSPLPSTDTQYF. Full variable domain (outside the CDR3, taken from reference TRBV7-2 and TRBJ2-3): GAGVSQSPSNKVTEKGKDVELRCDPISGHTALYWYRQSLGQGLEFLIYFQGNSAPDKSGLPSDRFSAERTGGSVSTLTIQRTQQEDSAVYLCASSPLPSTDTQYFGPGTRLTVL.

The V and J genes are TRBV29-1 and TRBJ1-2, with D maybe TRBD1 (6 bases). Per the germline V gene, CDR1 is SQVTM and CDR2 is ANQGSEA. Trimming removed 3 bases from V and 4 bases from J, with 18 bases in between. CDR3 length equals 15 residues. The DNA of the CDR3 is TGCAGCGTTGACCTAGGGACAACCCCTGGCTATGGCTACACCTTC. Amino acid sequence: CSVDLGTTPGYGYTF. The full variable domain, completed using reference TRBV29-1 and TRBJ1-2, is SAVISQKPSRDICQRGTSLTIQCQVDSQVTMMFWYRQQPGQSLTLIATANQGSEATYESGFVIDKFPISRPNLTFSTLTVSNMSPEDSSIYLCSVDLGTTPGYGYTFGSGTRLTVV.

This chain joins TRBV29-1 and TRBJ1-1, with unresolved D. The CDR3 runs to 14 residues. Germline V CDR1 and CDR2: SQVTM, ANQGSEA. Trimming removed 5 bases at V and 1 base at J, with 14 bases between. Here the CDR3 DNA reads TGCAGCGTTTCCGTTGCTGCCACGAACACTGAAGCTTTCTTT. Residues: CSVSVAATNTEAFF. Full variable domain (remainder filled in from reference TRBV29-1 and TRBJ1-1): SAVISQKPSRDICQRGTSLTIQCQVDSQVTMMFWYRQQPGQSLTLIATANQGSEATYESGFVIDKFPISRPNLTFSTLTVSNMSPEDSSIYLCSVSVAATNTEAFFGQGTRLTVV.

This clone was detected only a few times. This sequence joins TRBV29-1 and TRBJ1-3; no definite D call. In germline, CDR1 is SQVTM, CDR2 ANQGSEA. The CDR3 is made up of 12 amino acids. Between the trimmed V and J ends, which lost 6 bases and 2 bases, there was a span of 8 bases. CDR3 residues: CSVGFPGNTIYF. DNA of the CDR3: TGCAGCGTCGGGTTTCCTGGAAACACCATATATTTT. The entire variable domain, with the rest obtained from reference TRBV29-1 and TRBJ1-3, is as follows: SAVISQKPSRDICQRGTSLTIQCQVDSQVTMMFWYRQQPGQSLTLIATANQGSEATYESGFVIDKFPISRPNLTFSTLTVSNMSPEDSSIYLCSVGFPGNTIYFGEGSWLTVV.

The rearrangement joins TRBV29-1 to TRBJ1-2; D might be TRBD1 (6 bases). This CDR3 spans 12 amino acids. V shed 1 base and J shed 8 bases, with 11 bases lying between them. Germline CDR1 and CDR2: SQVTM and ANQGSEA. CDR3 residues: CSVEVTGKGYTF. In DNA, the CDR3 is TGCAGCGTTGAAGTGACAGGAAAGGGCTACACCTTC.

Comment on this clone: Other DNA sequences in the sample encode the same CDR3. This chain connects TRBV7-2 to TRBJ2-5; 7 bases align to TRBD1. Unmatched junction bases numbered 5, after V lost 5 bases and J lost 5 bases. From germline, CDR1 is SGHTA and CDR2 FQGNSA. The CDR3 spans 13 residues. In nucleotides, the CDR3 is TGTGCCAGCAGCCGTGACAGGGCGGAGACCCAGTACTTC. Amino acid sequence: CASSRDRAETQYF.

This clone has a handful of counts. The junction does not match germline at one end; this may be a read error. The rearrangement links TRBV4-3 to TRBJ2-1; D might be TRBD1 (6 bases). Germline V gene lookup returns CDR1 LGHNA and CDR2 YSLEER. The CDR3 loop spans 15 amino acids. The CDR3 reads CARSHTTGIPNEQFF. The DNA for the CDR3 is TGCGCCCGCAGCCATACGACAGGCATTCCCAATGAGCAGTTCTTC.

A few counts support this clone. The V and J genes are TRBV12-5 and TRBJ1-4; 7 bases are a match to TRBD1. Per the germline V gene, CDR1 is LGHNT and CDR2 is FRNRAP. The CDR3 has 18 residues. Trimming removed 2 bases from V and 2 bases from J; junction bases left unmatched: 11. This chain's CDR3 is CASGLPETGNPTNEKLFF. In DNA form, the CDR3 reads TGTGCTAGTGGTTTGCCCGAGACAGGGAATCCTACTAATGAAAAACTGTTTTTT.

The chain employs TRBV7-2 and TRBJ2-3; D remains unclear. The CDR3 totals 15 residues. The V end lost 1 base, the J end lost 1 base, and 9 bases lay between the germline ends. CDR1 and CDR2 (germline): SGHTA, FQGNSA. The CDR3: CASSLVPLGTDTQYF. CDR3 sequence (DNA): TGTGCCAGCAGCTTAGTCCCCCTGGGCACAGATACGCAGTATTTT.

This clone showed up just a few times. This sequence joins TRBV29-1 and TRBJ2-5; D call uncertain. There are 13 residues in the CDR3. Germline values: CDR1 SQVTM, CDR2 ANQGSEA. V was clipped by 7 bases and J by 0 bases, with 12 bases between them. The CDR3, as DNA: TGCAGCGCCCATTGGGTGTACCAAGAGACCCAGTACTTC. It yields the protein CSAHWVYQETQYF.

This chain links TRBV7-8 with TRBJ2-7, with D possibly TRBD1 on 6 matching bases. V was cut by 11 bases and J by 2 bases, with 13 bases left in between. CDR1 SGHVS and CDR2 FQNEAQ come from the germline V gene. The CDR3 totals 12 residues. The CDR3 DNA reads TGTGCCGGGGGCAGGGACACCTACGAGCAGTACTTC. Its protein is CAGGRDTYEQYF.

The J gene is TRBJ2-5, the V gene TRBV4-1, with D possibly matching TRBD1 (5 bases). The CDR3 has 15 residues. V was cut by 3 bases and J by 5 bases, with 16 bases left in between. Germline V gives CDR1 MGHRA, CDR2 YSYEKL. CDR3 in amino acids: CASSHQSDRTETQYF. Here the CDR3 DNA reads TGCGCCAGCAGCCACCAGTCCGACAGAACCGAGACCCAGTACTTC.

The chain has TRBV10-3 and TRBJ2-3; TRBD2 matches 10 bases. This CDR3 region has 18 residues. Germline V lookup: CDR1 ENHRY, CDR2 SYGVKD. After removal of 2 bases from V and 0 bases from J, the junction contained 8 bases not matched to a gene. In DNA, the CDR3 is TGTGCCATCAGTGAGCCCCCGGGACTAGCGACTAGCACAGATACGCAGTATTTT. This codes for CAISEPPGLATSTDTQYF.

V gene TRBV28 combines with J gene TRBJ1-1; possibly TRBD1 for D (5 bases). The CDR3 is 13 amino acids. The ends were cut back, 5 bases at V and 8 bases at J, with 15 bases in the middle. Germline values: CDR1 MDHEN, CDR2 SYDVKM. CDR3 amino acids: CASSPPGTDEAFF. The CDR3 bases are TGTGCCAGCAGTCCTCCGGGGACGGACGAAGCTTTCTTT.

V is TRBV5-1 and J is TRBJ2-5, with D maybe TRBD1 (5 bases). CDR3 length equals 14 residues. Germline assignment: CDR1 SGHRS and CDR2 YFSETQ. The V end was cut by 0 bases, the J end by 4 bases, with 10 bases between. The CDR3 spells CASSLGGRVETQYF. The CDR3 coding sequence is TGCGCCAGCAGCTTGGGGGGCCGCGTAGAGACCCAGTACTTC.

The chain uses TRBV29-1 and TRBJ1-2; D not resolved. Germline assignment: CDR1 SQVTM and CDR2 ANQGSEA. The CDR3 sequence is 11 residues long. V was shortened by 8 bases and J by 4 bases, with 11 bases between the two germline ends. CDR3 in DNA: TGCAGCACCTCGATTCTCTATGGCTACACCTTC. It is translated as CSTSILYGYTF.

J is TRBJ2-3 and V is TRBV5-6; 10 bases fit TRBD1. The trim removed 4 bases at V and 4 bases at J, leaving 9 bases unmatched. Germline CDR1 reads SGHDT; CDR2 reads YYEEEE. The CDR3 is 16 amino acids. For the CDR3, the DNA is TGTGCCAGCAGCCCCGGGACAGGGGAGGTCCCAGATACGCAGTATTTT. Its translation is CASSPGTGEVPDTQYF.

The rearrangement uses TRBV7-2 and TRBJ1-1; D uncertain. V shed 1 base and J shed 3 bases, with 6 bases lying between them. This CDR3 contains 13 residues. The V gene's germline CDR1 is SGHTA and CDR2 FQGNSA. Here the CDR3 reads CASSLDRDTEAFF. For the CDR3, the DNA is TGTGCCAGCAGCTTAGACAGAGACACTGAAGCTTTCTTT.

This clone occurred a few times. The CDR3 region has the DNA TGCAGCGCCCAGCCCAACCCTCGAGAGACCCAGTACTTC. Amino acid sequence: CSAQPNPRETQYF. The chain combines TRBV29-1 with TRBJ2-5; D gene ambiguous. V shed 7 bases and J shed 4 bases, with 16 bases lying between them. The germline V gene encodes CDR1 SQVTM and CDR2 ANQGSEA. The CDR3 is 13 residues long.

V usage is TRBV30 and J usage is TRBJ2-7; D uncertain. This CDR3 region has 13 residues. The ends were cut back, 3 bases at V and 2 bases at J, with 11 bases in the middle. Germline V gives CDR1 GTSNPN, CDR2 SVGIG (reference sequence). The CDR3 DNA sequence: TGTGCCTGGAGAGTCCTGCATGCCTACGAGCAGTACTTC. It is translated as CAWRVLHAYEQYF.

The J gene is TRBJ2-5, the V gene TRBV19, with 7 bases fitting TRBD1. The CDR3 is 12 amino acids. V lost 4 bases to trimming and J lost 5 bases; unmatched junction nucleotides: 1. In germline, CDR1 is LNHDA, CDR2 SQIVND (reference sequence). In DNA form, the CDR3 reads TGTGCCAGTAGTACACAGGGGGAGACCCAGTACTTC. As protein: CASSTQGETQYF.